This entry is about one T cell receptor beta chain. Its antigen remains unidentified. Libraries were prepared by immunoSEQ multiplex PCR; TCRdb keeps only in-frame clonotypes and omits some of them. The table has about 38,000 clones, around three quarters seen once. This record comes from a study of memory CD4+ T cells and cytomegalovirus serostatus. The sort gate was single viable CD3+CD4+CD8-CD45RO+ cells for memory CD4+ T cells. Study findings and constraints: Suggested: most of the CMV-linked TCR signature lies in CD4+ memory cells.

The V gene's germline CDR1 is MGHRA and CDR2 YSYEKL. The ends lost 1 base at V and 5 bases at J; junction bases unmatched: 11. The CDR3 is made up of 17 amino acids. The TCR originated in an adult in good health and CMV-seropositive. The rearrangement links TRBV4-1 to TRBJ2-5; TRBD2 agrees at 9 bases. The sample consisted of memory CD4+ T cells from blood. CDR3 nucleotide sequence: TGCGCCAGCAGCCAAGTTTTCAGCGGGGGGCCCACGGAGACCCAGTACTTC. Its protein is CASSQVFSGGPTETQYF.